This paragraph reports one T cell receptor (beta chain). There are many counts of this clonotype. What antigen it recognizes has not been identified. No qualities accompany the bases; no much larger clone lies one base away. This specimen comes from a study of CD8+CD57+ T cells in acquired aplastic anemia (dated by TCRdb to between 2018 and 2020). In terms of the full investigation: On average, sorted CD4+ and CD8+ cells yielded 3.2 ug of extracted DNA, with a range of 0.2 to 27.4 ug. CD8+CD57+ expansion was defined as a frequency above the mean frequency observed in healthy subjects.

Genomic DNA was used as template for profiling of TCR beta VDJ combinations and CDR3 sequences. An Illumina HiSeq 2000 was the platform used for TCR repertoire sequencing. The paper's processing steps were these. TRBV/TRBJ rearrangement plots, CDR3 size and DJ length profiles, and Simpson's diversity index were used to assess repertoires. Whichever DNA sequence was most abundant in the deep sequencing data was defined as the immunodominant clone. CDR3 amino acid sequences were checked for sharing across subjects and were also compared against the VDJdb database and published repertoires. The public sequencing data were trimmed at Q25 with fastp and processed into clonotypes with MiXCR by TCRdb, which kept only in-frame beta chains. For every CDR3 protein sequence, its rows merge into one entry that carries the most common genes and DNA. These V and J calls originate from TCRdb's pipeline instead of the authors' own analysis. The sample includes hundreds of thousands of distinct CDR3 sequences, with over 25% observed a single time. The biggest ten clones account for around 0.82% of the sample.

V loses 6 bases of germline sequence and J loses 4 bases, and the interval between the two ends is 12 bases. The CDR3 spans 13 residues, from the cysteine through the phenylalanine. Only the CDR3 part of the read is kept: 39 bases, read in frame from the first base. CDR1 SEHNR and CDR2 FQNEAQ are derived from the germline V gene (reference sequence). General findings and caveats noted by the study authors: About 30 CD8+ CDR3 sequences were found in both patients and controls but appeared to be highly expressed in patients and within the immunodominant clones of the patients. No significant difference in CD8+ Simpson's diversity was found between patients and healthy controls (P=0.060).

Expansion of CD8+CD57+ cells had been shown by flow cytometry in the patients chosen for sequencing. Every patient had severe acquired aplastic anemia, diagnosed using the International Study of Aplastic Anemia and Agranulocytosis and Camitta criteria. No therapy had been received by the patients at the time of blood sampling. The study deep-sequenced TCR repertoires of sorted CD4+ and CD8+ blood T cells from severe aplastic anemia patients and healthy subjects. In the USA, patient enrollment took place under clinicaltrials.gov protocols 00001620, 01623167, 00001397, 00071045, 00081523 and 00961064. Ficoll-Paque density gradient centrifugation was used to isolate peripheral blood mononuclear cells. Before DNA extraction, CD4+ and CD8+ T cells were sorted by FACS or by magnetic beads.

The V and J genes are TRBV7-9 and TRBJ1-1, with the identity of the D gene unclear. This sequence was found in a human donor with aplastic anemia. The sequencing sample was made of sorted CD4+, CD8+, or CD8+CD57+ T cells (not recorded which) from PBMCs. The CDR3 protein is CASRAQVGTEAFF. The sequence in DNA is TGTGCCAGCAGGGCCCAGGTTGGCACTGAAGCTTTCTTT.